This T cell receptor (beta chain) was observed in a study of T cell responses to AZD1222 COVID-19 vaccine (dated by TCRdb to the early 2020s). With respect to the entire study: TCR sequencing covered 230 or so trial participants: around 210 given two doses of AZD1222 and approximately 26 given two doses of MenACWY control vaccine. Trial participants were enrolled into age subgroups of 18-55, 56-69 and 70-plus years, which contained around 150, 29 and 61 TCR-sequenced participants, respectively. General conclusions and limits of the study: A significant rise in spike-specific TCR breadth and depth was observed after two AZD1222 doses relative to day 0 and relative to MenACWY recipients. CD4 TCRs associated with the vaccine covered the entire spike protein, and the dominant responses were in regions 160-218 and 743-854. Reportedly, close to half of the unique spike-specific TCRs recognized epitopes lying outside the regions that are mutated in the B.1.351 and B.1.1.7 variants. Only 5 to 7 AZD1222 recipients were SARS-CoV-2 seropositive at baseline, limiting conclusions about previously exposed vaccinees. Because no samples from the day 14 peak response were available, repertoires could be characterized only after the peak T cell response. Participants were mostly white British, with more females than males. The authors suggested clonal diversity may have been underestimated. The 56-69-year group was small, and its depth increase did not reach significance, likely because of low power.

The time point label, read with the paper, signifies: about 28 days (+/-7) after the second vaccine dose. In light of the paper, this sample's treatment or condition label describes: meningococcal conjugate vaccine given as trial control. Samples from vaccinated people were obtained from the UK trials COV001 and COV002, which included a single-blind randomized controlled phase 2/3 trial of AZD1222 (ChAdOx1 nCoV-19) in healthy adults. For TCRbeta chain sequencing, PBMC samples were collected from trial participants at day 0 and at day 28 after the second dose. In the case of this clone: Its target antigen remains unknown. Base quality data are lacking; no much larger clone is found one base away.

Relative to germline, V is 5 bases shorter and J is 2 bases shorter, with 7 bases between their ends. The CDR3 goes from the cysteine to the phenylalanine over 13 residues. The entry retains the CDR3 DNA only, 39 bases that are in frame from base 1. CDR1 and CDR2 were assigned from the germline V gene as KGHDR and SFDVKD. The CDR3 regions of human TCRbeta chains were analyzed by immunosequencing. In the authors' own workflow: TCRs in the repertoires were matched against a reference library of SARS-CoV-2-specific TCRs that had been generated with the MIRA antigen-specificity platform. Breadth was defined as the fraction of unique TCRs that were SARS-CoV-2-associated, and depth was defined as the fraction of total T cells that were SARS-CoV-2-associated. Using the MIRA data, each spike-specific TCR was mapped to the spike region that the TCR reacts to and placed in a CD4 or CD8 class. Log10-transformed breadth and depth values were compared by one-way ANOVA with Sidak's multiple comparisons tests. TCRdb provides this immuneACCESS table in a form limited to in-frame rearrangements. Some clones are lacking; in checked studies, under half of them reflect an unresolved V gene, and why the rest are absent is not known. V and J calls and clone size come straight from that table; D and trimming were deduced from the DNA. The sample table shows 150,000 to 200,000 clones, and about 87% are seen once. The ten top clones hold roughly 4% of the sample.

The sequence was obtained from an adult who received the MenACWY meningococcal vaccine as a control. The sequencing used peripheral blood, collected 28 days after the second dose of the MenACWY control vaccine. The rearrangement combines TRBV24-1 with TRBJ2-3; no D gene is confidently identified. The nucleotide sequence is TGTGCCACCAGTGGCGAGTTCACAGATACGCAGTATTTT. It specifies CATSGEFTDTQYF.